These T cell receptor beta chains were read from a single sample in a study of T cells in Graves' hyperthyroidism and ophthalmopathy. One entry per CDR3 protein, called by TCRdb with MiXCR from the multiplex PCR reads. The repertoire has fewer than 450,000 distinct CDR3 sequences, roughly a sixth of them found once; the top ten carry approximately 35%. The sequenced material came from blood. The receptors originated from a woman aged 25 to 39 with Graves' hyperthyroidism that later progressed to Graves' ophthalmopathy. The CDR3 runs from the conserved cysteine through the conserved F or W. D genes are given only for firm matches.

J: TRBJ2-7; V: TRBV13; D: NA; CDR3: CASSEHVGFGVRAEQYF
J: TRBJ2-3; V: TRBV12-5; D: NA; CDR3: CASGLVLMDTDTQYF
J: TRBJ2-7; V: TRBV27; D: TRBD1; CDR3: CASRKTGVPYEQYF
J: TRBJ2-1; V: TRBV6-1; D: TRBD2; CDR3: CASSETSGRKEFF
J: TRBJ2-7; V: TRBV28; D: NA; CDR3: CAGSSSGYEQYF
J: TRBJ2-3; V: TRBV20-1; D: TRBD2; CDR3: CSAGTSGIRDTQYF
J: TRBJ1-6; V: TRBV19; D: NA; CDR3: CASSIRREDSPLHF
J: TRBJ1-2; V: TRBV30; D: NA; CDR3: CAWTGGSGYTF
J: TRBJ2-3; V: TRBV18; D: NA; CDR3: CASSPAITDTQYF
J: TRBJ2-5; V: TRBV28; D: TRBD1; CDR3: CASSLMGQGVVETQYF
J: TRBJ1-1; V: TRBV27; D: TRBD1; CDR3: CASSLGTTGATEAFF
J: TRBJ1-1; V: TRBV12-3/TRBV12-4; D: NA; CDR3: CASSPGEGNTEAFF
J: TRBJ2-1; V: TRBV27; D: TRBD2; CDR3: CASSLLGLAGDNEQFF
J: TRBJ1-1; V: TRBV11-2; D: TRBD1; CDR3: CASSQIRGAREAFF
J: TRBJ1-2; V: TRBV5-1; D: NA; CDR3: CASSFNNQGYGYTF
J: TRBJ1-2; V: TRBV7-8; D: TRBD1; CDR3: CASSLILRPGQGSYGYTF
J: TRBJ1-4; V: TRBV7-9; D: TRBD1; CDR3: CASSLVGGDEKLFF
J: TRBJ2-7; V: TRBV6-4; D: TRBD2; CDR3: CASSEFPGTSAYEQYF
J: TRBJ2-1; V: TRBV28; D: NA; CDR3: CASSFLTGTNEQFF
J: TRBJ1-5; V: TRBV19; D: TRBD1; CDR3: CASSISFGTGSLLWQPQHF
J: TRBJ1-6; V: TRBV27; D: NA; CDR3: CASSLQPGNNSPLHF
J: TRBJ2-1; V: TRBV7-8; D: TRBD2; CDR3: CASSLAGLAGNSYNEQFF
J: TRBJ2-2; V: TRBV7-8; D: TRBD2; CDR3: CASTLFRLAGYTGELFF
J: TRBJ2-2; V: TRBV10-2; D: TRBD2; CDR3: CASTVLLAYPNTGELFF
J: TRBJ1-6; V: TRBV6-5; D: TRBD1; CDR3: CASSYQQGFLHF
J: TRBJ2-7; V: TRBV20-1; D: TRBD2; CDR3: CSAGAGLAGEQYF
J: TRBJ1-1; V: TRBV27; D: NA; CDR3: CASSSRTAMNTEAFF
J: TRBJ2-5; V: TRBV12-3/TRBV12-4; D: TRBD2; CDR3: CASRGLAGHYETQYF
J: TRBJ1-1; V: TRBV4-1; D: NA; CDR3: CASRLLGAKTEAFF
J: TRBJ2-7; V: TRBV10-3; D: TRBD2; CDR3: CAISEWGTSYEQYF
J: TRBJ2-7; V: TRBV27; D: NA; CDR3: CASSLWGTPAPEQYF
J: TRBJ2-3; V: TRBV19; D: TRBD1; CDR3: CATQTGGGTDTQYF
J: TRBJ2-1; V: TRBV29-1; D: TRBD2; CDR3: CSVRRPGLAGGKVHEQFF
J: TRBJ2-2; V: TRBV11-2; D: TRBD2; CDR3: CASSPDGGRRTGELFF
J: TRBJ1-2; V: TRBV6-1; D: NA; CDR3: CASSAAGNYGYTF
J: TRBJ2-7; V: TRBV3-1; D: NA; CDR3: CASSQGRLAGRYEQYF
J: TRBJ1-5; V: TRBV12-3/TRBV12-4; D: NA; CDR3: CASSSGVRGQPQHF
J: TRBJ2-7; V: TRBV28; D: TRBD1; CDR3: CASSFPFLTGGDEQYF
J: TRBJ2-1; V: TRBV12-3/TRBV12-4; D: NA; CDR3: CASTKTLYNEQFF
J: TRBJ1-6; V: TRBV3-1; D: NA; CDR3: CASSHGGLPGTLHF
J: TRBJ2-7; V: TRBV29-1; D: NA; CDR3: CSVKAGTSYEQYF
J: TRBJ2-1; V: TRBV11-2; D: TRBD2; CDR3: CASSLPSGRVYNEQFF
J: TRBJ2-5; V: TRBV28; D: NA; CDR3: CAISPKSGTRRETQYF
J: TRBJ2-1; V: TRBV30; D: NA; CDR3: CAWKRGSYNEQFF
J: TRBJ2-1; V: TRBV2; D: TRBD2; CDR3: CASSLLTSADYNEQFF
J: TRBJ2-5; V: TRBV28; D: NA; CDR3: CASSLNTGSQETQYF
J: TRBJ1-3; V: TRBV10-3; D: NA; CDR3: CAISERPGTSGNTIYF
J: TRBJ2-2; V: TRBV9; D: NA; CDR3: CASSADGPVTGELFF
J: TRBJ2-1; V: TRBV12-3/TRBV12-4; D: NA; CDR3: CAGRRGEGNNEQFF
J: TRBJ1-1; V: TRBV18; D: TRBD1; CDR3: CASSPNRGRNTEAFF
J: TRBJ2-1; V: TRBV5-8; D: TRBD2; CDR3: CASSKGTSGRAGEQFF
J: TRBJ2-5; V: TRBV15; D: NA; CDR3: CATSRDLEGETQYF
J: TRBJ2-2; V: TRBV7-8; D: TRBD2; CDR3: CASSRARLAGNTGELFF